This is a list of T cell receptor beta chains from one sample in a study of blood T cell repertoires in COVID-19. The repertoire was sequenced with immunoSEQ multiplex PCR; TCRdb's copy has only in-frame clones and lacks some. This sample carries under 150,000 clones, around 87% of them seen once, and the ten largest clones take roughly 1.2%. The specimen sequenced was PBMCs or T cells enriched from blood (not recorded which). These receptors were taken from a woman aged 25-40 years with acute COVID-19. The CDR3 runs from the conserved cysteine through the conserved F or W.

J gene | V gene | CDR3 protein
TRBJ1-1 | TRBV7-2 | CASSFGAGGLNTEAFF
TRBJ2-7 | TRBV6-6 | CASRASESSYEQYF
TRBJ2-5 | TRBV5-1 | CASSSLGTGETQYF
TRBJ1-1 | TRBV30 | CAWGEGYTEAFF
TRBJ2-7 | TRBV30 | CATGSWRVPYEQYF
TRBJ1-5 | TRBV15 | CATSRGGEDQPQHF
TRBJ2-7 | TRBV3-1/TRBV3-2 | CASSEGTSGYEQYF
TRBJ2-7 | TRBV6-6 | CASSPGVQPYEQYF
TRBJ2-7 | TRBV28 | CASQRAENSYEQYF
TRBJ2-7 | TRBV2 | CASSATSGASYEQYF
TRBJ1-2 | TRBV12-3/TRBV12-4 | CASSLVGVYGYTF
TRBJ2-5 | TRBV6-2/TRBV6-3 | CASSYGGSRQETQYF
TRBJ2-3 | TRBV7-6 | CASSQEAVVNTQYF
TRBJ2-2 | TRBV2 | CASSELAGGLTGELFF
TRBJ2-1 | TRBV28 | CASSPSYNEQFF
TRBJ1-1 | TRBV5-5 | CASSLAQGVHTEAFF
TRBJ2-6 | TRBV7-3 | CASSRSLSGANVLTF
TRBJ2-7 | TRBV7-9 | CASSLLGGHYEQYF
TRBJ2-3 | TRBV27 | CASSLLTGSTDTQYF
TRBJ1-1 | TRBV25-1 | CASSGLRTVNTEAFF
TRBJ1-2 | TRBV28 | CASSLNRDRGRLGYTF
TRBJ1-1 | TRBV9 | CASSLGTGGNTEAFF
TRBJ1-5 | TRBV18 | CASSGQGSNQPQHF
TRBJ1-1 | TRBV25-1 | CASSDYDRGGTEAFF
TRBJ1-5 | TRBV12-3/TRBV12-4 | CASSGSGQPQHF
TRBJ1-2 | TRBV7-9 | CASSGGSVPRGGYGYTF
TRBJ2-7 | TRBV11-2 | CASSFPVLVGEQYF
TRBJ1-2 | TRBV5-4 | CASSFVGAGDGYTF
TRBJ2-1 | TRBV3-1/TRBV3-2 | CASSQLAGNRNEQFF
TRBJ2-7 | TRBV28 | CASSLATLYEQYF
TRBJ1-2 | TRBV4-1 | CASSQVSTGGYTF
TRBJ1-2 | TRBV6-4 | CASSDRYRDGYTF
TRBJ2-7 | TRBV18 | CASSPASGRSYEQYF
TRBJ1-5 | TRBV19 | CASSRGVDRYQPQHF
TRBJ1-3 | TRBV28 | CASRQQGQGREGRNTIYF
TRBJ1-1 | TRBV7-2 | CASSLGQIMNTEAFF
TRBJ1-1 | TRBV5-1 | CASSLGLFNTEAFF
TRBJ2-7 | TRBV28 | CASSSDRTGYDEQYF